This T cell receptor beta chain was found in a study of shared clonotypes between healthy human individuals. Study-wide results and limits: Several donors held about 5.1% of naive CD4 clonotypes in common. An expected dependence of interdonor clonotype sharing on sequencing depth was noted. Rarefaction exposed incomplete sorted-subset sequencing despite large depth. Richness estimates generally favored naive over memory subsets.

Turning to this clone: Its antigen is currently unknown.

The V gene lost 7 bases and the J gene lost 7 bases, with 16 bases spanning the gap. Germline lookup yields CDR1 GTSNPN and CDR2 SVGIG (reference sequence). CDR3 length: 12 amino acids. TCRdb keeps only in-frame clones here, not all; method: immunoSEQ multiplex PCR. Here the sample spans 950,000 to 1,300,000 clones, roughly 75% being singletons. The sample consisted of memory CD4+ T cells sorted from blood. Subset indicated: CD45RA-negative fraction. This clonotype was sampled from a man between 18 and 29 years old in good health. The rearrangement uses TRBV30 and TRBJ1-2; unclear D gene. CDR3: CAFLRVVGGYTF. The DNA of the CDR3 is TGTGCCTTTCTACGGGTGGTTGGTGGCTACACCTTC.